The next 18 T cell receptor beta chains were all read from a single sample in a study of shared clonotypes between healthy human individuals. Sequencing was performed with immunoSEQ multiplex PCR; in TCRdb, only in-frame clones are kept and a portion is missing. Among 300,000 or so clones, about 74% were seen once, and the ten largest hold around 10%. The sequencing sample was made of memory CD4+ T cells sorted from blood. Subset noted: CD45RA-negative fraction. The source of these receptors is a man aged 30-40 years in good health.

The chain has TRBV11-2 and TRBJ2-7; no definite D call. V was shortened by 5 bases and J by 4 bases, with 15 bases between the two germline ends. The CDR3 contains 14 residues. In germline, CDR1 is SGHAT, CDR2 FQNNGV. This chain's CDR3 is CASSPFQLEYEQYF. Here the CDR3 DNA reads TGTGCCAGCAGCCCTTTTCAACTTGAGTACGAGCAGTACTTC.

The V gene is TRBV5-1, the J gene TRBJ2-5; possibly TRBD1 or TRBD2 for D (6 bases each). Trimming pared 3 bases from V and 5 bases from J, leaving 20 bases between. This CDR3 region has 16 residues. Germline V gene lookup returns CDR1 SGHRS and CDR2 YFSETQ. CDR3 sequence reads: CASSSGAQGSFETQYF. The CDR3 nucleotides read TGCGCCAGCAGCTCGGGGGCACAGGGATCTTTTGAGACCCAGTACTTC.

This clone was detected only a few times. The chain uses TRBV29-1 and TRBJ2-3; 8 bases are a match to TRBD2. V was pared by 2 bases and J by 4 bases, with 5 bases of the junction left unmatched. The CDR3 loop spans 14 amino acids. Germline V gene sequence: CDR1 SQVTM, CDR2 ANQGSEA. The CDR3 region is CSVETSGGADTQYF. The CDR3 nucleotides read TGCAGCGTTGAAACTAGCGGAGGTGCAGATACGCAGTATTTT.

The DNA of the CDR3 is TGTGCCAGCGGTGGCACGGCCTACTCTGGGGCCAACGTCCTGACTTTC. Its translation: CASGGTAYSGANVLTF. The chain carries TRBV6-1 and TRBJ2-6; D call uncertain. Trimming pared 8 bases from V and 0 bases from J, leaving 14 bases between. Germline loops: CDR1 MNHNS, CDR2 SASEGT. The CDR3 spans 16 residues.

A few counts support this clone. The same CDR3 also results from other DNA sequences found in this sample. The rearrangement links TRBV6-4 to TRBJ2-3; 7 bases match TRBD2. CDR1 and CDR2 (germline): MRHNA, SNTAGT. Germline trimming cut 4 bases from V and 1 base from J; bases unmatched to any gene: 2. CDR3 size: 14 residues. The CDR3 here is CASSVAGGTDTQYF. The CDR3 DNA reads TGTGCCAGCAGTGTGGCGGGAGGCACAGATACGCAGTATTTT.

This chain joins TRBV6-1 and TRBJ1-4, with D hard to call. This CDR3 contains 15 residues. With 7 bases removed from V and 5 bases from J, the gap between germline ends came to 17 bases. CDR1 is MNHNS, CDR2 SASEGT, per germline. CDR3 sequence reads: CASTGLRNLNEKLFF. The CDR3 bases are TGTGCCAGCACAGGACTAAGGAATCTGAATGAAAAACTGTTTTTT.

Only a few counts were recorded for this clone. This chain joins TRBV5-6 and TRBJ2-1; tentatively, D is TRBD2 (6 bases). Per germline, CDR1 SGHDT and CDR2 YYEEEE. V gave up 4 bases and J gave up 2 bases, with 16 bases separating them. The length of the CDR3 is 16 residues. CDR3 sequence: CASSASGGETYNEQFF. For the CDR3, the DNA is TGTGCCAGCAGCGCCTCCGGGGGAGAAACCTACAATGAGCAGTTCTTC.

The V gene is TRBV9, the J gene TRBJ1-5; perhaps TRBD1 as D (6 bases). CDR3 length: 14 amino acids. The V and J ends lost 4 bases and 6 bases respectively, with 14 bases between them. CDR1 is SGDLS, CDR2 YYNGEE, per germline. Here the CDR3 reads CASSLTGDLQPQHF. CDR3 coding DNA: TGTGCCAGCAGCCTGACAGGCGACCTTCAGCCCCAGCATTTT.

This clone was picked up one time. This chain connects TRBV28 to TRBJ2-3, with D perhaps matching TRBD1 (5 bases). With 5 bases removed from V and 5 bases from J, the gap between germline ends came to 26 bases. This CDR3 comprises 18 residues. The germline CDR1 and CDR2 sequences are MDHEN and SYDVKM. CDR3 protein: CASSRSSPFGQPGDTQYF. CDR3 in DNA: TGTGCCAGCAGTCGTAGCAGTCCTTTCGGACAACCGGGAGATACGCAGTATTTT.

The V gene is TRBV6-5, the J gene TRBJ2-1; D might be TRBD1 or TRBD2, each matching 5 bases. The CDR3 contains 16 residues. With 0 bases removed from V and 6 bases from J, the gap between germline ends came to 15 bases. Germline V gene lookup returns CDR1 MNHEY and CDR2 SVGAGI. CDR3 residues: CASSYSPPPGSNEQFF. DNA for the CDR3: TGTGCCAGCAGTTACTCCCCTCCGCCAGGGAGCAATGAGCAGTTCTTC.

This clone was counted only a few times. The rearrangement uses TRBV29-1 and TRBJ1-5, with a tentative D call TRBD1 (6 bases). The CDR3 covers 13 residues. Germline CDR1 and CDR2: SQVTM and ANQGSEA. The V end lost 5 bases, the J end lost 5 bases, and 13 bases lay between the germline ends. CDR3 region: CSVSSGADQPQHF. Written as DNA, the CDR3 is TGCAGCGTTTCTTCAGGGGCCGATCAGCCCCAGCATTTT.

The chain's CDR3 is CASSEGLGVRGQPQHF. The CDR3 DNA is TGTGCCAGCAGTGAAGGATTAGGGGTCCGCGGTCAGCCCCAGCATTTT. The rearrangement links TRBV2 to TRBJ1-5; weak D call: TRBD1 (5 bases). The ends were cut back, 1 base at V and 6 bases at J, with 16 bases in the middle. This CDR3 comprises 16 residues. Germline V gene data show CDR1 as SNHLY and CDR2 as FYNNEI.

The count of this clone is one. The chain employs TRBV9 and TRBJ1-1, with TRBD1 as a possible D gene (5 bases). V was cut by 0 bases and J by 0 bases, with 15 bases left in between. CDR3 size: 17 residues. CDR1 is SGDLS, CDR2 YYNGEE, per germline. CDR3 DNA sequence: TGTGCCAGCAGCGTAGATCCCACAGGACTTATGAACACTGAAGCTTTCTTT. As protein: CASSVDPTGLMNTEAFF.

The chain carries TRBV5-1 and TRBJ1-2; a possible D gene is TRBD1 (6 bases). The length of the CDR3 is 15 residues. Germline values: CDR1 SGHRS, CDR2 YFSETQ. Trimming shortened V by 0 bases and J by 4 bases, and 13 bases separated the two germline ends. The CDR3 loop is CASSLDRETSYGYTF. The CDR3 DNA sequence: TGCGCCAGCAGCTTGGACAGGGAGACTAGCTATGGCTACACCTTC.

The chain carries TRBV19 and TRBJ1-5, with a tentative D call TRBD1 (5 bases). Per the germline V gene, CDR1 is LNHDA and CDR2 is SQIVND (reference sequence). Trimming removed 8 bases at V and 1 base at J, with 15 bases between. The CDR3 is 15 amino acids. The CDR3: CASAPGTRSNQPQHF. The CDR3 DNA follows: TGTGCCAGTGCGCCAGGGACTCGGAGCAATCAGCCCCAGCATTTT. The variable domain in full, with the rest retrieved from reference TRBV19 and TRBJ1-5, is DGGITQSPKYLFRKEGQNVTLSCEQNLNHDAMYWYRQDPGQGLRLIYYSQIVNDFQKGDIAEGYSVSREKKESFPLTVTSAQKNPTAFYLCASAPGTRSNQPQHFGDGTRLSIL.

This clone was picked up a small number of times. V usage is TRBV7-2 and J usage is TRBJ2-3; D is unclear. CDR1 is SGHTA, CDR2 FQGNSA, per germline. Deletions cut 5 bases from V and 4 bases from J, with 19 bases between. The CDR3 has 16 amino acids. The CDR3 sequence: CASSGDWVGEADTQYF. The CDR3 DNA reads TGTGCCAGCAGCGGAGACTGGGTGGGTGAGGCAGATACGCAGTATTTT.

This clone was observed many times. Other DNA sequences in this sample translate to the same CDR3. The CDR3 loop is CASSPGQQNYGYTF. The CDR3 nucleotides are TGTGCCAGCTCACCGGGACAGCAAAACTATGGCTACACCTTC. The V call is TRBV18, the J call TRBJ1-2; the match to TRBD1 covers 7 bases. Trimming at V came to 3 bases and at J to 2 bases, leaving 3 bases not matched to a gene. Germline CDR1 reads KGHSH; CDR2 reads LQKENI. The length of the CDR3 is 14 residues.

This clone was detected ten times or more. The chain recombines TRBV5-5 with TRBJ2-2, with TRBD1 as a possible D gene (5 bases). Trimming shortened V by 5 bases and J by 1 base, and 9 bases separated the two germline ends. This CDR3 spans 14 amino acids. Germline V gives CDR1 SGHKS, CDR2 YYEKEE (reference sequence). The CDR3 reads CASRKTVNTGELFF. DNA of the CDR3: TGTGCCAGCAGAAAGACAGTGAACACCGGGGAGCTGTTTTTT.